This T cell receptor (beta chain) came from a study of cytomegalovirus exposure and HLA in healthy donors. Turning to the study itself: The approximately 100 million unique TCR beta sequences, from some 170 million T cells, were found by an earlier analysis. The study, taken as a whole, reports: Indistinguishable V segments such as TRBV6-2 and TRBV6-3 were excluded. As a later analysis revealed, most CMV-associated TCR beta chains appeared HLA-restricted.

This clone was detected a few times. Antigen: not known. There were likely unrecorded immune exposures, though donors were nominally healthy when sampled. Looked up from germline, CDR1 is SNHLY and CDR2 is FYNNEI. This CDR3 is built from 15 residues. V shed 1 base, J shed 3 bases, and the junction held 6 bases outside the gene matches. This PCR relied on a set of 60 Vbeta primers and 13 Jbeta primers. TCRdb's table, derived via immunoSEQ multiplex PCR, lists solely in-frame clones and lacks some. Of approximately 160,000 clones listed, roughly 80% are singletons. V is TRBV2 and J is TRBJ2-7; 7 bases are shared with TRBD1. The source is a human donor in good health. The sample was PBMCs. Here the CDR3 reads CASSEGLGQYYEQYF. The CDR3 bases are TGTGCCAGCAGTGAAGGTCTGGGACAGTACTACGAGCAGTACTTC.